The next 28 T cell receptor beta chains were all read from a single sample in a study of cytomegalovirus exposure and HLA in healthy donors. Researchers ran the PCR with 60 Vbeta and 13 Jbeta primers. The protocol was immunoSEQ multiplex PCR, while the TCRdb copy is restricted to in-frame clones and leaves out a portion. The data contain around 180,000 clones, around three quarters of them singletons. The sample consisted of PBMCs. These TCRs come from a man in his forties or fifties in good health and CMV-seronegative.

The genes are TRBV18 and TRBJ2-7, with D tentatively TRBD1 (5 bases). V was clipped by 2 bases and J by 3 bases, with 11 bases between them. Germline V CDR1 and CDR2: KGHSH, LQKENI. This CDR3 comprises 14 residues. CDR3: CASSPGAGNYEQYF. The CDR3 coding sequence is TGTGCCAGCTCACCAGGGGCAGGGAACTACGAGCAGTACTTC.

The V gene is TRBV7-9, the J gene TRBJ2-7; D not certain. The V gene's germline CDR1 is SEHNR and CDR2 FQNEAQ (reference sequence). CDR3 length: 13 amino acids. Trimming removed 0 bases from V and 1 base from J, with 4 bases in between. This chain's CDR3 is CASSLAYSYEQYF. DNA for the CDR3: TGTGCCAGCAGCTTAGCGTATTCCTACGAGCAGTACTTC.

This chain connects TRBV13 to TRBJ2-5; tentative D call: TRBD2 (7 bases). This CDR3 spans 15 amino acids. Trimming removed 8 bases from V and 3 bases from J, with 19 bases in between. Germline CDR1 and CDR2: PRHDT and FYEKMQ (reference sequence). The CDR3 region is CASAIGGGVKETQYF. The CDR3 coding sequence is TGTGCCAGCGCAATTGGGGGGGGCGTAAAAGAGACCCAGTACTTC.

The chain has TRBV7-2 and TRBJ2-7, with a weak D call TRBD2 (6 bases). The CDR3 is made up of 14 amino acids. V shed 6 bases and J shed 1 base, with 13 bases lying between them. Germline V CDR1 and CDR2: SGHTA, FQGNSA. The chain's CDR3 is CASSLGRGSYEQYF. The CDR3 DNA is TGTGCCAGCAGTCTCGGACGGGGGTCCTACGAGCAGTACTTC.

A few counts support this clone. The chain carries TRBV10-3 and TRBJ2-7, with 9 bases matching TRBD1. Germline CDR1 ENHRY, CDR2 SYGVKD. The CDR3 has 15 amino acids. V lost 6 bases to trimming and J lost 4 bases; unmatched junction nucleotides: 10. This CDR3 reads CAISGPPGQGYEQYF. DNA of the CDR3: TGTGCCATCAGCGGGCCCCCGGGACAGGGTTACGAGCAGTACTTC.

CDR3 sequence reads: CASSIDRQSGANVLTF. DNA for the CDR3: TGTGCCAGTAGTATCGACAGGCAATCTGGGGCCAACGTCCTGACTTTC. This chain links TRBV19 with TRBJ2-6, with D tentatively TRBD1 (6 bases). Trimming removed 3 bases from V and 1 base from J, with 10 bases in between. The CDR3 sequence is 16 residues long. Germline V gives CDR1 LNHDA, CDR2 SQIVND (reference sequence).

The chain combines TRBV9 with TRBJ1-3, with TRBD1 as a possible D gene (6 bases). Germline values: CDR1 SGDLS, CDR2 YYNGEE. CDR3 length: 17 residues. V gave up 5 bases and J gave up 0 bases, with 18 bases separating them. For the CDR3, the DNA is TGTGCCAGCAGTGATAGGGGGGGGACCTTCTCTGGAAACACCATATATTTT. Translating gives CASSDRGGTFSGNTIYF.

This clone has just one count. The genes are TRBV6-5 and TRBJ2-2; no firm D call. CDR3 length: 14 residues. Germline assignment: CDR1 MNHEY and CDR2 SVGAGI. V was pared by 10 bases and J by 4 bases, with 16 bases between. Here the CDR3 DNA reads TGTGCCACCAAACGTGGCGGATTCACCGGGGAGCTGTTTTTT. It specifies CATKRGGFTGELFF.

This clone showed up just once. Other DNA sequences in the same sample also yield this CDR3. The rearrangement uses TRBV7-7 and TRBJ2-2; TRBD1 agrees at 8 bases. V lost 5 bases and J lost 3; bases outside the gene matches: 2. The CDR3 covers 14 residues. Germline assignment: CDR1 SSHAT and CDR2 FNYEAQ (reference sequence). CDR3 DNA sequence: TGTGCCAGCAGCCCGGACAGGGACACCGGGGAGCTGTTTTTT. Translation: CASSPDRDTGELFF.

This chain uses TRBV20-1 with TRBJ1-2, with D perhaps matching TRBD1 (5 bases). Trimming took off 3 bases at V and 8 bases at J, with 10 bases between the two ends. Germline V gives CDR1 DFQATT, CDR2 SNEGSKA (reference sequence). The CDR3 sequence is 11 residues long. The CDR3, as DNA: TGCAGTGCTAGTCCGGGGGAAGGCTACACCTTC. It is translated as CSASPGEGYTF.

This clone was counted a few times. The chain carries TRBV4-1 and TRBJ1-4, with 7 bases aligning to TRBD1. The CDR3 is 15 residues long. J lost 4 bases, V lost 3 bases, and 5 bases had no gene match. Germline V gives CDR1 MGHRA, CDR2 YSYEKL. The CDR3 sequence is CASSQYRGDNEKLFF. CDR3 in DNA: TGCGCCAGCAGCCAGTACAGGGGAGATAATGAAAAACTGTTTTTT.

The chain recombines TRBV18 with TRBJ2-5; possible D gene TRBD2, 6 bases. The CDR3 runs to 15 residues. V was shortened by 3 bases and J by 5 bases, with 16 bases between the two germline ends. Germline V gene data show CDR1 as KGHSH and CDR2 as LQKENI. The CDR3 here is CASSPAGTSLETQYF. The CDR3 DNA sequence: TGTGCCAGCTCACCGGCGGGAACCAGCCTGGAGACCCAGTACTTC.

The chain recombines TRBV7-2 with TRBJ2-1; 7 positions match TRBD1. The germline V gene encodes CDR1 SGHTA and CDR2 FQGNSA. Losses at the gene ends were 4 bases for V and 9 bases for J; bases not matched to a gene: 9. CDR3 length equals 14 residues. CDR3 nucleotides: TGTGCCAGCAGCTCCAGACAGGGTTGGGGTGAGCAGTTCTTC. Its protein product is CASSSRQGWGEQFF.

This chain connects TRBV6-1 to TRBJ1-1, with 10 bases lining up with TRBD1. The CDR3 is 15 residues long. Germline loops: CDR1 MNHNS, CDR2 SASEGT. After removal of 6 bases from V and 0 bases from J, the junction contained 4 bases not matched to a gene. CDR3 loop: CASRYGQGVNTEAFF. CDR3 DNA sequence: TGTGCCAGCAGATACGGACAGGGGGTGAACACTGAAGCTTTCTTT.

CDR3 residues: CASIQGQETQYF. CDR3 nucleotides: TGTGCCAGTATTCAGGGCCAAGAGACCCAGTACTTC. The gene calls are TRBV6-5 and TRBJ2-5; TRBD1 is a possible D gene (5 bases). V lost 9 bases and J lost 1, with 9 bases in between. The germline V gene has CDR1 MNHEY and CDR2 SVGAGI. The CDR3 covers 12 residues.

The CDR3 DNA sequence: TGTGCCAGCAGCTTACCTGGACAGAGTAATGAAAAACTGTTTTTT. Protein product: CASSLPGQSNEKLFF. V and J are TRBV7-9 and TRBJ1-4; D possibly corresponds to TRBD1 (6 bases). CDR1 is SEHNR, CDR2 FQNEAQ, per germline (reference sequence). V was shortened by 2 bases and J by 4 bases, with 11 bases between the two germline ends. This CDR3 is 15 amino acids long.

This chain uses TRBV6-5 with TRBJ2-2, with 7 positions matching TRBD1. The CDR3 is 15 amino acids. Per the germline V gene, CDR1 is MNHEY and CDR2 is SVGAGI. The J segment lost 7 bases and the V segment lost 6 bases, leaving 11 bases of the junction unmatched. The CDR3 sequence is CASSSQGVWFGELFF. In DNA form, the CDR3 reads TGTGCCAGCAGCAGTCAGGGGGTTTGGTTCGGGGAGCTGTTTTTT.

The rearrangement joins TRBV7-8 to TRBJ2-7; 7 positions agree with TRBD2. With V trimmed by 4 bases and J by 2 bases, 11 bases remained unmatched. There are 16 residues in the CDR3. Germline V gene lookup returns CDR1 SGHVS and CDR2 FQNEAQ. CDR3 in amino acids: CASSYEGLPGTYEQYF. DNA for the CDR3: TGTGCCAGCAGCTACGAGGGACTACCGGGGACCTACGAGCAGTACTTC.

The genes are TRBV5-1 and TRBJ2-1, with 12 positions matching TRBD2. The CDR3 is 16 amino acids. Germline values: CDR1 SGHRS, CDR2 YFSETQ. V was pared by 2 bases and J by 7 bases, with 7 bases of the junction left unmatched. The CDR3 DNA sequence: TGCGCCAGCAGCTTTCTCACTAGCGGGGGGTCGAATGAGCAGTTCTTC. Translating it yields CASSFLTSGGSNEQFF.

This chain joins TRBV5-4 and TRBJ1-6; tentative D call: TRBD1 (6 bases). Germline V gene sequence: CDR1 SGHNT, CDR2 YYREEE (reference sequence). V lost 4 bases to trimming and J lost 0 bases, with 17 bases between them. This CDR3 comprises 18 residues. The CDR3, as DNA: TGTGCCAGCAGCCCCGGTGGGGGGGCGATCTCCTATAATTCACCCCTCCACTTT. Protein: CASSPGGGAISYNSPLHF.

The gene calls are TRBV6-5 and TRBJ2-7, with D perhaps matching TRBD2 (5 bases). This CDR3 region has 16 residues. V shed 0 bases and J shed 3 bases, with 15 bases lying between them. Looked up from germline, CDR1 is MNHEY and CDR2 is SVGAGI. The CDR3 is CASSYSEGQSGYEQYF. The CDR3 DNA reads TGTGCCAGCAGTTACTCGGAAGGGCAGAGCGGCTACGAGCAGTACTTC.

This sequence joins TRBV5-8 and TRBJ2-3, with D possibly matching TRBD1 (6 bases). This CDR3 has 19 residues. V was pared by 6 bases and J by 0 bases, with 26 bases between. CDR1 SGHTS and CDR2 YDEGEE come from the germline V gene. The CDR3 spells CASTSDPSNRDPSTDTQYF. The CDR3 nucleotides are TGTGCCAGCACCTCCGACCCGAGCAACAGGGACCCTAGCACAGATACGCAGTATTTT. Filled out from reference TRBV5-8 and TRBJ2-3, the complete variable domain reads EAGVTQSPTHLIKTRGQQATLRCSPISGHTSVYWYQQALGLGLQFLLWYDEGEERNRGNFPPRFSGRQFPNYSSELNVNALELEDSALYLCASTSDPSNRDPSTDTQYFGPGTRLTVL.

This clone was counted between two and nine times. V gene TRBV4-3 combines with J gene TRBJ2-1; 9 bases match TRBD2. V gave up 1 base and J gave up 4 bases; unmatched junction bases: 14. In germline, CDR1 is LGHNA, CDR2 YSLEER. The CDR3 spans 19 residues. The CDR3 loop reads CASSQGRAGGQFGYNEQFF. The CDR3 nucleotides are TGCGCCAGCAGCCAAGGCCGCGCGGGGGGGCAATTTGGGTACAATGAGCAGTTCTTC.

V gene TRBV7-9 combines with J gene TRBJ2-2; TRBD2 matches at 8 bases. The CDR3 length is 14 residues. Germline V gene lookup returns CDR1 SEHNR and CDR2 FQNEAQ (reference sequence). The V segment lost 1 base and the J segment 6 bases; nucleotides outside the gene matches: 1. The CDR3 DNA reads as TGTGCCAGCAGCTTAGAGCGGGGGCCCGGGGAGCTGTTTTTT. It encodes CASSLERGPGELFF.

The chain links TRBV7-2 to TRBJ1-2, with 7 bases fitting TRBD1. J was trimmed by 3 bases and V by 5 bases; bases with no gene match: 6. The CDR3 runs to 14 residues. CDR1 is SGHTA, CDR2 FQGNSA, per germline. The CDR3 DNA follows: TGTGCCAGCAGCCGACAGGGCAGGGACTATGGCTACACCTTC. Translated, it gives CASSRQGRDYGYTF.

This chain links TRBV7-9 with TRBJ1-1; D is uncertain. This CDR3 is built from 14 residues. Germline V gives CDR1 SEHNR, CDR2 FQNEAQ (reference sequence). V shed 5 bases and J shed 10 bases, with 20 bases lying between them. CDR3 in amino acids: CASSPGGGKLAAFF. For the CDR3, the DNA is TGTGCCAGCAGCCCCGGTGGAGGGAAGCTTGCAGCTTTCTTT.

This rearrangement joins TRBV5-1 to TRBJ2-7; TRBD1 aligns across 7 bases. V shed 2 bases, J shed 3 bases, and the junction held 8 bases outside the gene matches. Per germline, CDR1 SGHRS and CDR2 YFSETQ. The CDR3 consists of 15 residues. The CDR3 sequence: CASSLGEGAYYEQYF. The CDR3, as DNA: TGCGCCAGCAGCTTAGGCGAGGGGGCGTACTACGAGCAGTACTTC.

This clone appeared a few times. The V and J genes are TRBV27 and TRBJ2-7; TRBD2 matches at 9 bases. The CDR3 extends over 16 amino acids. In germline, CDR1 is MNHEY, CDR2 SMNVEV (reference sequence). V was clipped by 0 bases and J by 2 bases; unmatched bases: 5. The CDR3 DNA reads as TGTGCCAGCAGTTTATCCGCAGCGGGGGGCACCTACGAGCAGTACTTC. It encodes CASSLSAAGGTYEQYF.